This TCR beta chain is drawn from a study of T cell changes during pregnancy in multiple sclerosis. The data were produced by immunoSEQ multiplex PCR, yet TCRdb's version contains in-frame clones alone and is incomplete. Counted here are 40,000 to 55,000 clones, about nine tenths occurring once; the ten biggest clones make up 7.5% to 9%. The CDR3 has 14 amino acids. The V gene's germline CDR1 is SGDLS and CDR2 YYNGEE. Trimming shortened V by 0 bases and J by 4 bases, and 10 bases separated the two germline ends. In this sample, this clone turned up a few times. The gene calls are TRBV9 and TRBJ1-1, with D possibly being TRBD1 (5 bases). The specimen comprised CD8+ T cells from peripheral blood mononuclear cells, sampled after pregnancy. The sequence derives from a female donor with multiple sclerosis, enrolled in a pregnancy study. This CDR3 reads CASSVVGGSTEAFF. The CDR3, as DNA: TGTGCCAGCAGCGTAGTTGGGGGGTCCACTGAAGCTTTCTTT.